This is a list of T cell receptor beta chains from one sample in a study of identical twins. TCRdb ran MiXCR on the 5' RACE reads and lists one entry per CDR3 protein. The sample records approximately 890,000 distinct CDR3 sequences, about 12% being singletons. Another study also made use of these data, one on yellow fever vaccine responses in identical twins.

Sequenced input: PBMCs. Receptors were obtained from a woman under 30 in good health. Each CDR3 is given with its conserved first and last residue.

V gene,J gene,CDR3 protein
TRBV9,TRBJ2-7,CASSVGGSGRYEQYF
TRBV15,TRBJ1-5,CATSTRGFEGNQPQHF
TRBV10-3,TRBJ2-7,CAISESGFEQYF
TRBV5-6,TRBJ2-1,CASSLASTGYNEQFF
TRBV14,TRBJ2-1,CASSPRGNTYNEQFF
TRBV15,TRBJ1-2,CATSRTGAGDYGYTF
TRBV20-1,TRBJ2-1,CSARLAGATLGDEQFF
TRBV12-3/TRBV12-4,TRBJ2-1,CASSLTSGGSYNEQFF
TRBV15,TRBJ2-1,CATSRTVFNEQFF
TRBV20-1,TRBJ1-5,CSATGDSELVNQPQHF
TRBV20-1,TRBJ2-5,CSAERSGRGETQYF
TRBV12-3/TRBV12-4,TRBJ1-6,CASSLQGYSLNSPLHF
TRBV14,TRBJ1-1,CASSQELRNTEAFF
TRBV6-1,TRBJ1-1,CASSPHTGYTEAFF
TRBV3-1,TRBJ2-6,CASSQVSGTGPGANVLTF
TRBV9,TRBJ1-1,CASSVEMGTEAFF